These T cell receptor beta chains were read from a single sample in a study of blood T cell repertoires in COVID-19. Clones were sequenced by immunoSEQ multiplex PCR, and TCRdb holds only the in-frame ones, with some missing. This sample has under 200,000 clones, with around nine tenths found just once. The sample was peripheral blood. The receptors were gathered from a middle-aged man with active or convalescent COVID-19. Both conserved end residues are trimmed from each CDR3.

J	V	CDR3
TRBJ2-7	TRBV21-1	ASSFRGTSGPYEQY
TRBJ1-6	TRBV2	ASRETGGQSPLH
TRBJ2-3	TRBV5-1	ASSLGRGGRTDTQY
TRBJ1-2	TRBV5-1	ASSFGKEGLGYT
TRBJ2-6	TRBV6-4	ASSDSTRPLSGANVLT
TRBJ1-1	TRBV9	ASSVDGGEGTEAF
TRBJ2-7	TRBV30	AWSPQGTGVEQY
TRBJ2-2	TRBV19	ASSTRLGQDGGELF
TRBJ1-1	TRBV20-1	SASRTDEAF
TRBJ1-5	TRBV7-2	ASRSKQGGVSNQPQH
TRBJ2-4	TRBV7-9	ASSSPRVAKNIQY
TRBJ2-7	TRBV7-6	ASSPSPAGGFYEQY
TRBJ1-1	TRBV7-9	ASSIQGAASEAF
TRBJ2-1	TRBV5-4	ASNLRPAETYNEQF
TRBJ2-5	TRBV6-6	ASSPTSGTQETQY
TRBJ1-6	TRBV5-1	ASSLDGQGNSPLH
TRBJ1-3	TRBV7-9	ASSLAAGAGNTIY
TRBJ1-4	TRBV24-1	ATSETGQGGKLF
TRBJ1-5	TRBV6-5	ASGGIGFSNQPQH
TRBJ2-3	TRBV4-2	ASSQGDSLEPPTQY
TRBJ1-2	TRBV28	ASSLEARGYT
TRBJ2-7	TRBV19	ASSISRSAGGYEQY
TRBJ1-6	TRBV27	ASSNRGGNSPLH
TRBJ1-1	TRBV19	ASSETVLNTEAF
TRBJ2-5	TRBV6-1	ASSEAGGLAGGLETQY
TRBJ2-7	TRBV11-3	ASSLAGDRGYEQY
TRBJ2-7	TRBV3-1/TRBV3-2	ASSSNRGFYEQY
TRBJ2-1	TRBV4-1	ASSQFTGTGSYNEQF
TRBJ2-3	TRBV4-3	ASSQGASGTDTQY
TRBJ1-1	TRBV7-9	ASSSRQGWDTEAF
TRBJ1-4	TRBV7-2	ASSLAGREKLF
TRBJ2-1	TRBV28	ASSLFEESGNEQF
TRBJ1-6	TRBV19	ASSPRTGKTSPLH
TRBJ1-2	TRBV11-3	ASSLDLEGASYGYT
TRBJ2-5	TRBV7-9	ASSLAQGSQETQY
TRBJ2-7	TRBV19	ASARTVGHYEQY
TRBJ1-2	TRBV28	ASSLGQGNYGYT
TRBJ2-7	TRBV6-2/TRBV6-3	ASSYAGGSYEQY
TRBJ2-7	TRBV5-4	ASSLGQGMGYEQY
TRBJ1-3	TRBV25-1	ASSDQGGSGNTIY
TRBJ2-1	TRBV7-2	ASSLGLLADYNEQF
TRBJ1-1	TRBV27	ASSLSAGMNTEAF
TRBJ1-1	TRBV7-8	ASSFDRGRNTEAF
TRBJ1-5	TRBV6-6	ASSYGVYSNQPQH
TRBJ2-1	TRBV18	ASSPPSPSAQF
TRBJ1-2	TRBV6-2/TRBV6-3	ASSYRTGYGYT
TRBJ2-7	TRBV5-1	ASSLQGAWGEQY
TRBJ1-6	TRBV19	ASSIYDKGDSPLH
TRBJ1-3	TRBV6-6	ASSWDTGSGNTIY